This T cell receptor (beta chain) was sequenced in a study of shared clonotypes between healthy human individuals. Generated by immunoSEQ multiplex PCR, the TCRdb table keeps only in-frame clones and is missing some. The table records some 690,000 clones, about 92% of them present only once. Trimming at V came to 3 bases and at J to 4 bases, leaving 2 bases not matched to a gene. The CDR3 sequence is 13 residues long. Germline V gene data show CDR1 as LNHDA and CDR2 as SQIVND (reference sequence). The study, taken as a whole, reports: Only blood was sampled, and tissue TCR repertoires likely differ from blood ones. Four donors shared 5% to 5.5% of their naive CD4 clonotypes.

A note on this clone: Its target is unknown.

The source is a man between 18 and 29 years old in good health. Some clones in this sample may be carry-over from other donors' samples. Material for sequencing was memory CD8+ T cells from PBMCs. Stated subset: CD45RO+ cells pooled with CCR7-negative TemRA cells. The chain couples TRBV19 to TRBJ1-2; the match to TRBD1 covers 7 bases. In nucleotides, the CDR3 is TGTGCCAGTAGTATTTGGGACAGCTATGGCTACACCTTC. Translated, it gives CASSIWDSYGYTF.